The 26 T cell receptor beta chains listed next were all sequenced from one sample in a study of blood T cell repertoires in COVID-19. TCRdb keeps only in-frame clones here, not all; method: immunoSEQ multiplex PCR. The data contain around 250,000 clones, nearly 90% of them singletons. The sample consisted of peripheral blood. Source of these receptors: a woman aged 55-75 years with COVID-19, enrolled during active disease.

This chain joins TRBV24-1 and TRBJ2-3; D perhaps matches TRBD2 (5 bases). This CDR3 region has 16 residues. Germline V gives CDR1 KGHDR, CDR2 SFDVKD. The V end was cut by 0 bases, the J end by 2 bases, with 11 bases between. The DNA of the CDR3 is TGTGCCACCAGTGATTTGACTAGTGAGGTCACAGATACGCAGTATTTT. Its translation: CATSDLTSEVTDTQYF.

This clone was observed once. The chain employs TRBV19 and TRBJ1-5, with D perhaps TRBD1 (6 bases). The CDR3 runs to 15 residues. V shed 0 bases and J shed 4 bases, with 10 bases lying between them. Germline CDR1 LNHDA, CDR2 SQIVND (reference sequence). The CDR3, as DNA: TGTGCCAGTAGTATAGATCACAGGGCAAATCAGCCCCAGCATTTT. Residues: CASSIDHRANQPQHF.

This sequence joins TRBV29-1 and TRBJ2-7, with a possible D match to TRBD1 (6 bases). CDR1 and CDR2 from the germline V gene are SQVTM and ANQGSEA. The CDR3 is made up of 16 amino acids. V was shortened by 3 bases and J by 0 bases, with 18 bases between the two germline ends. In DNA form, the CDR3 reads TGCAGCGTTGAGGGGACACTCCGGGACAACTCCTACGAGCAGTACTTC. It encodes CSVEGTLRDNSYEQYF.

This chain connects TRBV5-1 to TRBJ2-4; the D is unclear. Trimming stripped 0 bases from V and 0 bases from J, with 16 bases between. In germline, CDR1 is SGHRS, CDR2 YFSETQ. The CDR3 length is 18 residues. This chain's CDR3 is CASSLAPRSEVAKNIQYF. CDR3 nucleotides: TGCGCCAGCAGCTTGGCCCCCCGGAGTGAAGTAGCCAAAAACATTCAGTACTTC. Variable domain in full (rest from reference TRBV5-1 and TRBJ2-4): KAGVTQTPRYLIKTRGQQVTLSCSPISGHRSVSWYQQTPGQGLQFLFEYFSETQRNKGNFPGRFSGRQFSNSRSEMNVSTLELGDSALYLCASSLAPRSEVAKNIQYFGAGTRLSVL.

The chain combines TRBV7-9 with TRBJ1-1, with D uncertain. V lost 5 bases to trimming and J lost 5 bases, with 12 bases between them. This CDR3 region has 13 residues. Germline values: CDR1 SEHNR, CDR2 FQNEAQ (reference sequence). This CDR3 is CASSLSPQTEAFF. In DNA form, the CDR3 reads TGTGCCAGCAGCCTCTCCCCACAGACTGAAGCTTTCTTT.

This clone was observed a handful of times. The rearrangement uses TRBV10-3 and TRBJ1-5; maybe TRBD1 (5 bases). Germline V gene sequence: CDR1 ENHRY, CDR2 SYGVKD. Deletions cut 4 bases from V and 3 bases from J, with 10 bases between. The CDR3 extends over 14 amino acids. The DNA for the CDR3 is TGTGCCATCAGTGTGGGGGGGGTCAATCAGCCCCAGCATTTT. Amino acid sequence: CAISVGGVNQPQHF.

In this sample, this clone turned up a few times. The J gene is TRBJ1-1, the V gene TRBV6-2 or TRBV6-3, with D tentatively TRBD1 (6 bases). Germline V lookup: CDR1 MNHEY, CDR2 SVGEGT. The CDR3 runs 16 residues. The V and J ends lost 6 bases and 3 bases respectively, with 20 bases between them. The CDR3 DNA follows: TGTGCCAGCAGCAAGGGGAGGGCAGGGGTTTACACTGAAGCTTTCTTT. Amino acid sequence: CASSKGRAGVYTEAFF.

The chain is built from TRBV6-5 and TRBJ1-2, with 8 bases identical to TRBD1. The V and J ends lost 2 bases and 5 bases, in that order; junction bases with no gene match: 10. The CDR3 is made up of 16 amino acids. Looked up from germline, CDR1 is MNHEY and CDR2 is SVGAGI. CDR3 region: CASSYGQGATPYGYTF. The CDR3 coding sequence is TGTGCCAGCAGTTACGGGCAGGGGGCCACCCCTTATGGCTACACCTTC.

The chain joins TRBV25-1 to TRBJ1-4, with TRBD1 matching 10 bases. The CDR3 runs 15 residues. CDR1 is MGHDK, CDR2 SYGVNS, per germline. Losses at the gene ends were 1 base for V and 5 bases for J; bases not matched to a gene: 1. CDR3: CASSELGQGNEKLFF. CDR3 in DNA: TGTGCCAGCAGTGAATTGGGACAGGGGAATGAAAAACTGTTTTTT.

There are a few counts of this clone. This rearrangement joins TRBV7-9 to TRBJ1-3, with a tentative D call TRBD1 (6 bases). The V gene lost 6 bases and the J gene lost 9 bases, with 18 bases spanning the gap. The germline gives CDR1 SEHNR, CDR2 FQNEAQ (reference sequence). The CDR3 has 14 residues. Written as DNA, the CDR3 is TGTGCCAGCAGTCCGACAGGATCCCTAGGCACCATATATTTT. This encodes CASSPTGSLGTIYF.

The chain has TRBV19 and TRBJ1-2, with D perhaps matching TRBD1 (5 bases). The CDR3 contains 13 residues. V was trimmed by 5 bases and J by 7 bases, leaving 14 bases between them. CDR1 LNHDA and CDR2 SQIVND come from the germline V gene (reference sequence). The CDR3 DNA follows: TGTGCCAGTAGTCAGGGCCGCCACGCTGGCTACACCTTC. Its translation is CASSQGRHAGYTF. The full variable domain, rest sourced from reference TRBV19 and TRBJ1-2, is DGGITQSPKYLFRKEGQNVTLSCEQNLNHDAMYWYRQDPGQGLRLIYYSQIVNDFQKGDIAEGYSVSREKKESFPLTVTSAQKNPTAFYLCASSQGRHAGYTFGSGTRLTVV.

The rearrangement uses TRBV6-8 and TRBJ2-1, with 8 nucleotides matching TRBD2. The V and J ends lost 2 bases and 2 bases, in that order; junction bases with no gene match: 11. CDR3 length: 18 residues. The germline V gene has CDR1 MNHGY and CDR2 SAAAGT. The CDR3 DNA follows: TGTGCCAGCAGTTACCCACTTTTGTTGCGGGGGGCCTACAATGAGCAGTTCTTC. Amino acids: CASSYPLLLRGAYNEQFF.

For the CDR3, the DNA is TGTGCCAGCAGCCCGAGTACGGGGAACACTGAAGCTTTCTTT. Translation: CASSPSTGNTEAFF. The rearrangement joins TRBV7-2 to TRBJ1-1; D gene ambiguous. With 5 bases removed from V and 1 base from J, the gap between germline ends came to 11 bases. Germline lookup yields CDR1 SGHTA and CDR2 FQGNSA. This CDR3 is built from 14 residues.

V gene TRBV6-5 combines with J gene TRBJ2-5; 8 bases align to TRBD1. Germline assignment: CDR1 MNHEY and CDR2 SVGAGI. The CDR3 runs 14 residues. Trimming at V came to 6 bases and at J to 5 bases, leaving 8 bases not matched to a gene. DNA of the CDR3: TGTGCCAGCAGCCTCGACAGGGGAGTCGAGACCCAGTACTTC. Translated, it gives CASSLDRGVETQYF.

This clone was seen only once. The CDR3 coding sequence is TGTGCCAGTAAGATTCCGGGGAGGCTTTTAGGCTACACCTTC. Amino acids: CASKIPGRLLGYTF. The chain combines TRBV19 with TRBJ1-2, with D unclear. Germline V gene data show CDR1 as LNHDA and CDR2 as SQIVND (reference sequence). Trimming stripped 7 bases from V and 8 bases from J, with 20 bases between. The CDR3 covers 14 residues. The complete variable domain, with remaining parts taken from reference TRBV19 and TRBJ1-2, reads DGGITQSPKYLFRKEGQNVTLSCEQNLNHDAMYWYRQDPGQGLRLIYYSQIVNDFQKGDIAEGYSVSREKKESFPLTVTSAQKNPTAFYLCASKIPGRLLGYTFGSGTRLTVV.

CDR3 in DNA: TGTGCCAGCAGCAAAGGCAGGGACAGGGGGCCAAGCAATCAGCCCCAGCATTTT. Translation: CASSKGRDRGPSNQPQHF. This rearrangement joins TRBV21-1 to TRBJ1-5; the DNA was not used to check the table's D call, TRBD1. TRBV21-1 constitutes a pseudogene. This CDR3 spans 18 amino acids.

A single count supports this clone. This sequence joins TRBV7-2 and TRBJ1-3; 10 bases map to TRBD1. This CDR3 region has 15 residues. The germline CDR1 and CDR2 sequences are SGHTA and FQGNSA. Germline trimming cut 5 bases from V and 2 bases from J; bases unmatched to any gene: 3. This CDR3 reads CASSRGTGAGNTIYF. For the CDR3, the DNA is TGTGCCAGCAGCCGTGGGACAGGGGCTGGAAACACCATATATTTT.

The chain has TRBV15 and TRBJ1-4, with D possibly matching TRBD1 (6 bases). V was pared by 2 bases and J by 4 bases, with 11 bases between. The CDR3 runs 15 residues. Germline V lookup: CDR1 LNHNV, CDR2 YYDKDF (reference sequence). Here the CDR3 reads CATSRWGQSNEKLFF. The CDR3 DNA reads as TGTGCCACCAGCAGATGGGGGCAGAGTAATGAAAAACTGTTTTTT. Full variable domain (remainder filled in from reference TRBV15 and TRBJ1-4): DAMVIQNPRYQVTQFGKPVTLSCSQTLNHNVMYWYQQKSSQAPKLLFHYYDKDFNNEADTPDNFQSRRPNTSFCFLDIRSPGLGDTAMYLCATSRWGQSNEKLFFGSGTQLSVL.

This clone was detected once. This rearrangement joins TRBV7-3 to TRBJ2-1, with 10 bases aligning to TRBD2. The CDR3 is 15 residues long. The germline V gene encodes CDR1 SGHTA and CDR2 FQGTGA. The ends lost 2 bases at V and 5 bases at J; junction bases unmatched: 3. The CDR3 DNA is TGTGCCAGCAGCTTATTAGCGGGGGGTAACAATGAGCAGTTCTTC. Translation: CASSLLAGGNNEQFF.

The rearrangement links TRBV6-2 or TRBV6-3 to TRBJ2-2; TRBD1 is a possible D gene (6 bases). CDR1 is MNHEY and CDR2 is SVGEGT in the germline V gene. This CDR3 comprises 19 residues. Between the trimmed V and J ends, which lost 0 bases and 0 bases, there was a span of 17 bases. CDR3 sequence reads: CASSYSRGWGLTNTGELFF. CDR3 bases: TGTGCCAGCAGTTACTCGAGGGGGTGGGGGTTGACGAACACCGGGGAGCTGTTTTTT.

The chain links TRBV9 to TRBJ1-1, with no clear D. Trimming stripped 0 bases from V and 2 bases from J, with 8 bases between. Germline CDR1 is SGDLS and CDR2 is YYNGEE. The CDR3 is 14 residues long. For the CDR3, the DNA is TGTGCCAGCAGCGTAGAGGGAGTAAACACTGAAGCTTTCTTT. It specifies CASSVEGVNTEAFF.

The chain recombines TRBV6-1 with TRBJ2-1; 14 bases line up with TRBD2. The V and J ends lost 2 bases and 0 bases, in that order; junction bases with no gene match: 6. The CDR3 covers 19 residues. Germline assignment: CDR1 MNHNS and CDR2 SASEGT. The CDR3 loop is CASSEQGLAGARSYNEQFF. CDR3 bases: TGTGCCAGCAGTGAACAGGGACTAGCGGGAGCCCGCTCCTACAATGAGCAGTTCTTC.

The chain recombines TRBV7-9 with TRBJ1-3; D uncertain. Trimming stripped 5 bases from V and 3 bases from J, with 17 bases between. The CDR3 is 16 amino acids. Germline V CDR1 and CDR2: SEHNR, FQNEAQ (reference sequence). This CDR3 reads CASSRYGTALGNTIYF. CDR3 coding DNA: TGTGCCAGCAGCCGATATGGCACCGCTCTTGGAAACACCATATATTTT.

This clone has only a few counts. V and J are TRBV2 and TRBJ1-2; D might be TRBD1 (5 bases). Deletions cut 6 bases from V and 4 bases from J, with 18 bases between. Per germline, CDR1 SNHLY and CDR2 FYNNEI. The CDR3 contains 15 residues. The CDR3 is CASSDLLDSLYGYTF. The CDR3 bases are TGTGCCAGCAGCGACCTCCTCGACAGTCTCTATGGCTACACCTTC. Full variable domain (remainder filled in from reference TRBV2 and TRBJ1-2): EPEVTQTPSHQVTQMGQEVILRCVPISNHLYFYWYRQILGQKVEFLVSFYNNEISEKSEIFDDQFSVERPDGSNFTLKIRSTKLEDSAMYFCASSDLLDSLYGYTFGSGTRLTVV.

V gene TRBV7-3 combines with J gene TRBJ1-1, with D maybe TRBD1 (5 bases). Per germline, CDR1 SGHTA and CDR2 FQGTGA. Trimming removed 5 bases from V and 2 bases from J, with 6 bases in between. The CDR3 is 12 amino acids. The CDR3 DNA follows: TGTGCCAGCAGCCAGGGAAACACTGAAGCTTTCTTT. Translated: CASSQGNTEAFF.

The chain couples TRBV27 to TRBJ1-5, with 7 nucleotides matching TRBD1. V was clipped by 6 bases and J by 6 bases; unmatched bases: 8. Germline V gene lookup returns CDR1 MNHEY and CDR2 SMNVEV (reference sequence). The CDR3 has 14 amino acids. Here the CDR3 reads CASSRDRASQPQHF. The CDR3 nucleotides are TGTGCCAGCAGCCGAGACAGGGCAAGTCAGCCCCAGCATTTT.